This TCR beta chain comes out of a study of T cell changes during pregnancy in multiple sclerosis. The CDR3 covers 13 residues. The V end was cut by 6 bases, the J end by 2 bases, with 8 bases between. Germline loops: CDR1 SGHNT, CDR2 YENEEA. Profiled with immunoSEQ multiplex PCR; TCRdb holds only in-frame clones, not every one. The repertoire includes approximately 48,000 clones, about 92% of them detected once, and 2.5% to 3.5% sits in the top ten. The sequencing here drew on CD8+ T cells from peripheral blood mononuclear cells, taken before pregnancy. This chain links TRBV11-3 with TRBJ1-3; D ambiguous. The clonotype was recovered from a female donor with multiple sclerosis, enrolled in a pregnancy study. The CDR3 is CASSHPPGNTIYF. In DNA, the CDR3 is TGTGCCAGCAGTCATCCCCCTGGAAACACCATATATTTT. Using reference TRBV11-3 and TRBJ1-3 for the parts outside the CDR3, the full variable domain is EAGVVQSPRYKIIEKKQPVAFWCNPISGHNTLYWYLQNLGQGPELLIRYENEEAVDDSQLPKDRFSAERLKGVDSTLKIQPAELGDSAVYLCASSHPPGNTIYFGEGSWLTVV.